The 16 T cell receptor beta chains reported below all come from one sample, sequenced in a study of early T cells in non-severe SARS-CoV-2 infection. TCRdb fed the 5' RACE reads into MiXCR, producing one record per CDR3 protein. Of some 71,000 distinct CDR3 sequences listed, approximately 9.1% are singletons. The sequencing used whole blood, collected at baseline. Receptors originate from an adult who was a healthcare worker with PCR-confirmed SARS-CoV-2 infection or an uninfected control (not recorded which).

The sample holds a few counts of this clonotype. The chain has TRBV7-3 and TRBJ2-1; D not resolved. V was trimmed by 1 base and J by 8 bases, leaving 9 bases between them. Germline V CDR1 and CDR2: SGHTA, FQGTGA. This CDR3 spans 13 amino acids. The DNA of the CDR3 is TGTGCCAGCAGCTTAAGGGCCACCTATGAGCAGTTCTTC. This gives the protein CASSLRATYEQFF.

The rearrangement uses TRBV6-2 or TRBV6-3 and TRBJ2-7; 12 bases match TRBD2. The CDR3 consists of 14 residues. CDR1 and CDR2 from the germline V gene are MNHEY and SVGEGT. The V gene end was trimmed by 7 bases and the J gene end by 3 bases; junction bases not matched to a gene: 4. CDR3 loop: CASTRLAGDYEQYF. The CDR3 nucleotides read TGTGCCAGCACCCGACTAGCGGGAGACTACGAGCAGTACTTC.

In this sample, this clonotype turned up many times. The rearrangement uses TRBV7-3 and TRBJ2-7; TRBD1 agrees at 9 bases. The V gene's germline CDR1 is SGHTA and CDR2 FQGTGA. The CDR3 length is 14 residues. V shed 6 bases, J shed 3 bases, and the junction held 6 bases outside the gene matches. CDR3 DNA sequence: TGTGCCAGCAGGGAGGGACAGGGCAGCTACGAGCAGTACTTC. The encoded protein is CASREGQGSYEQYF.

The V gene is TRBV18, the J gene TRBJ1-2; the match to TRBD1 covers 9 bases. With 6 bases clipped from V and 4 bases from J, the junction kept 9 bases outside the gene matches. This CDR3 region has 15 residues. Germline CDR1 KGHSH, CDR2 LQKENI. The CDR3 sequence: CASSTSGTGPYGYTF. The CDR3 region has the DNA TGTGCCAGCTCTACTTCCGGGACAGGGCCCTATGGCTACACCTTC.

This clonotype was seen a few times. The rearrangement uses TRBV27 and TRBJ1-2, with 11 bases matching TRBD1. Germline assignment: CDR1 MNHEY and CDR2 SMNVEV (reference sequence). V lost 5 bases to trimming and J lost 7 bases; unmatched junction nucleotides: 6. The CDR3 runs to 14 residues. This CDR3 is CASSPRTGGLGYTF. DNA of the CDR3: TGTGCCAGCAGTCCACGGACAGGGGGCCTTGGCTACACCTTC.

The sample holds a few counts of this clonotype. The chain combines TRBV11-2 with TRBJ2-1; possibly TRBD1 or TRBD2 for D (5 bases each). V lost 1 base and J lost 12, with 10 bases in between. CDR3 length: 12 amino acids. Germline CDR1 is SGHAT and CDR2 is FQNNGV. This CDR3 is CASSLAGRGQFF. Here the CDR3 DNA reads TGTGCCAGCAGCTTAGCGGGACGTGGGCAGTTCTTC.

This clonotype occurred many times. The CDR3 loop is CSVELGRGTDTQYF. The CDR3 coding sequence is TGCAGCGTTGAACTTGGGCGGGGCACAGATACGCAGTATTTT. The rearrangement uses TRBV29-1 and TRBJ2-3; maybe TRBD2 (5 bases). The CDR3 contains 14 residues. The germline V gene has CDR1 SQVTM and CDR2 ANQGSEA. The V and J ends lost 2 bases and 1 base respectively, with 10 bases between them.

This clonotype was observed a handful of times. The chain employs TRBV4-3 and TRBJ2-2; tentative D call: TRBD2 (6 bases). The V end was cut by 0 bases, the J end by 2 bases, with 13 bases between. The CDR3 extends over 17 amino acids. Germline lookup yields CDR1 LGHNA and CDR2 YSLEER. CDR3 bases: TGCGCCAGCAGCCAAGATGGCGGGGTTGGAAACACCGGGGAGCTGTTTTTT. This gives the protein CASSQDGGVGNTGELFF.

This clonotype was found a few times. The J gene is TRBJ1-2, the V gene TRBV28; a possible D gene is TRBD1 (5 bases). Trimming removed 3 bases at V and 0 bases at J, with 8 bases between. The germline V gene has CDR1 MDHEN and CDR2 SYDVKM. The CDR3 consists of 14 residues. This CDR3 reads CASSFRVPNYGYTF. DNA of the CDR3: TGTGCCAGCAGTTTCAGGGTCCCTAACTATGGCTACACCTTC.

The chain joins TRBV11-2 to TRBJ2-3; perhaps TRBD2 as D (6 bases). V was clipped by 6 bases and J by 4 bases, with 11 bases between them. The CDR3 loop spans 13 amino acids. CDR1 SGHAT and CDR2 FQNNGV come from the germline V gene. CDR3 in DNA: TGTGCCAGCAGGCAACTAGCCTCAGATACGCAGTATTTT. As protein: CASRQLASDTQYF.

This clonotype was seen many times. V usage is TRBV6-6 and J usage is TRBJ2-3; 11 bases are shared with TRBD2. The V gene end was trimmed by 4 bases and the J gene end by 3 bases; junction bases not matched to a gene: 6. CDR3 size: 16 residues. Germline V gives CDR1 MNHNY, CDR2 SVGAGI (reference sequence). DNA for the CDR3: TGTGCCAGCAGTTCCAAAACTAGCGGGAGAACAGATACGCAGTATTTT. This codes for CASSSKTSGRTDTQYF.

As regards this clonotype: Compared with germline, one end of the junction differs, possibly owing to a read error. This chain links TRBV7-9 with TRBJ2-7; TRBD2 is a possible D gene (7 bases). Per the germline V gene, CDR1 is SEHNR and CDR2 is FQNEAQ (reference sequence). The CDR3 runs 12 residues. CDR3 bases: TGTGCCAGCAGCTTGGGGGCGCGGGAGCTCAGGTTC. Protein product: CASSLGARELRF. Variable domain in full (rest from reference TRBV7-9 and TRBJ2-7): DTGVSQNPRHKITKRGQNVTFRCDPISEHNRLYWYRQTLGQGPEFLTYFQNEAQLEKSRLLSDRFSAERPKGSFSTLEIQRTEQGDSAMYLCASSLGARELRFGPGTRLTVT.

The J gene is TRBJ2-3, the V gene TRBV4-3, with TRBD2 matching over 13 bases. V lost 4 bases to trimming and J lost 4 bases; unmatched junction nucleotides: 5. The V gene's germline CDR1 is LGHNA and CDR2 YSLEER. The CDR3 is 16 residues long. This CDR3 is CASSLTSGRSADTQYF. The CDR3 region has the DNA TGCGCCAGCAGCCTGACTAGCGGGAGGAGCGCAGATACGCAGTATTTT.

There are a few counts of this clonotype. This rearrangement joins TRBV7-9 to TRBJ1-5; D is ambiguous. This CDR3 is built from 14 residues. With 0 bases removed from V and 6 bases from J, the gap between germline ends came to 9 bases. Germline lookup yields CDR1 SEHNR and CDR2 FQNEAQ (reference sequence). Here the CDR3 reads CASSLAGEVQPQHF. The CDR3 nucleotides read TGTGCCAGCAGCTTAGCCGGGGAGGTTCAGCCCCAGCATTTT.

V and J are TRBV12-3 or TRBV12-4 and TRBJ1-6; no clear D gene. Trimming stripped 5 bases from V and 7 bases from J, with 6 bases between. This CDR3 has 12 amino acids. The CDR3 spells CASSPLNSPLHF. The DNA for the CDR3 is TGTGCCAGCAGTCCCCTAAATTCACCCCTCCACTTT.

The rearrangement joins TRBV3-1 to TRBJ2-7; D might be TRBD1 or TRBD2, each matching 5 bases. Germline loops: CDR1 LGHDT, CDR2 YNNKEL (reference sequence). V was shortened by 1 base and J by 7 bases, with 14 bases between the two germline ends. The CDR3 loop spans 14 amino acids. CDR3 residues: CASSQAPGPREQYF. The DNA for the CDR3 is TGTGCCAGCAGCCAAGCCCCGGGGCCCCGAGAGCAGTACTTC.